The rows below give T cell receptor beta chains drawn from one sample of a study of blood T cell repertoires in COVID-19. Clones were sequenced by immunoSEQ multiplex PCR, and TCRdb holds only the in-frame ones, with some missing. The table records some 110,000 clones, roughly 84% of them present only once. The material sequenced was peripheral blood. The source is a woman in her seventies with acute or convalescent COVID-19. CDR3s include the opening cysteine and the closing phenylalanine or tryptophan. D genes are given only for firm matches. Some rows mark clone size as missing; the rest say once, few, many or name a class of expanded clone.

- TRBJ1-5 TRBD1 16 TRBV5-3 TGTGCCAGAAGCCCCCCGTTAACAGGGGTCAATCAGCCCCAGCATTTT CARSPPLTGVNQPQHF
- TRBJ1-1 - 14 TRBV5-1 TGCGCCAGCAGCTTGGAACAACCGAACACTGAAGCTTTCTTT CASSLEQPNTEAFF
- TRBJ1-6 - 18 TRBV7-3 TGTGCCAGCAGCTTAAACGCGGGAGGTACAGGGTTGGGTTCACCCCTCCACTTT CASSLNAGGTGLGSPLHF
- TRBJ1-3 - 15 TRBV15 TGTGCCACCAGATCCCAGGGATCCTCTGGAAACACCATATATTTT CATRSQGSSGNTIYF
once TRBJ2-2 - 15 TRBV12-5 TGTGCTAGTGGTTTTCTCGAAGGGGAATCCGGGGAGCTGTTTTTT CASGFLEGESGELFF
- TRBJ2-5 - 16 TRBV3-1/TRBV3-2 TGTGCCAGCAGCCCCACACTAGCCGGCCGGCAAGAGACCCAGTACTTC CASSPTLAGRQETQYF
- TRBJ2-5 TRBD2 12 TRBV19 TGTGAGGTAGCGGGAGGGCAAGAGACCCAGTACTTC CEVAGGQETQYF
- TRBJ2-1 - 15 TRBV3-1/TRBV3-2 TGTGCCAGCAGCCAACGAGCGGCTCTGCCACATGAGCAGTTCTTC CASSQRAALPHEQFF
once TRBJ2-2 TRBD1 14 TRBV4-1 TGCGCCAGCAGCCAACCAGGGGGTCGCGGGGAGCTGTTTTTT CASSQPGGRGELFF
- TRBJ1-5 - 16 TRBV7-8 TGTGCCAGCAGCCTAGTGGGAGGGCATAGCAATCAGCCCCAGCATTTT CASSLVGGHSNQPQHF
once TRBJ2-3 - 14 TRBV4-1 TGCGCCAGCAGCCCGGCGTCGACTACAGATACGCAGTATTTT CASSPASTTDTQYF
few TRBJ1-1 TRBD1 12 TRBV24-1 TGTGCCACCAGTGAATCGACAGGGGACTCTTTCTTT CATSESTGDSFF
- TRBJ2-1 TRBD2 16 TRBV11-2 TGTGCCAGCAGCTCGATACGGACTAGCGGGAACCATGAGCAGTTCTTC CASSSIRTSGNHEQFF
- TRBJ1-1 - 13 TRBV12-3/TRBV12-4 TGTGCCAGCAGTTTTTTTTCCTCGGGTGAAGCTTTCTTT CASSFFSSGEAFF
- TRBJ2-7 - 13 TRBV29-1 TGCAGCGTGGGGACAACTGGCTCCTACGAGCAGTACTTC CSVGTTGSYEQYF
- TRBJ1-4 - 15 TRBV2 TGTGCCAGTAGAAGGGGTGGGGCCATTAATGAAAAACTGTTTTTT CASRRGGAINEKLFF
- TRBJ2-7 - 14 TRBV5-1 TGCGCCAGCAGCTTGTCTAGCCCAGTCTACGAGCAGTACTTC CASSLSSPVYEQYF
- TRBJ1-3 - 13 TRBV12-3/TRBV12-4 TGTGCCAGCAGTGCTTACAGGGGAAACACCATATATTTT CASSAYRGNTIYF
- TRBJ2-1 - 15 TRBV3-1/TRBV3-2 TGTGCCAGCAGCCAACGGAGCCCCTCCTACAATGAGCAGTTCTTC CASSQRSPSYNEQFF
- TRBJ1-1 - 16 TRBV5-4 TGTGCCAGCAGCTTGGAGGCGGGATTGAAGAACACTGAAGCTTTCTTT CASSLEAGLKNTEAFF
- TRBJ1-2 - 13 TRBV6-5 TGTGCCAGCAAGAATCCAGGGTCCTATGGCTACACCTTC CASKNPGSYGYTF
- TRBJ1-2 TRBD1 14 TRBV19 TGTGCCAGTAGGAGGGACAGGGGGCCGAATGGCTACACCTTC CASRRDRGPNGYTF
once TRBJ2-2 TRBD1 16 TRBV28 TGTGCCAGCAGTCTCCGGACAGGGACCAACACCGGGGAGCTGTTTTTT CASSLRTGTNTGELFF
- TRBJ2-7 - 13 TRBV2 TGTGCCAGCCCAACGGGGGTTAACGGGGAGCAGTACTTC CASPTGVNGEQYF
- TRBJ2-5 TRBD2 16 TRBV7-6 TGTGCCAGCAGCCTAATACTAGCGGAGGGAGAAGAGACCCAGTACTTC CASSLILAEGEETQYF
once TRBJ2-1 - 18 TRBV4-2 TGTGCCAGCGGGACTTTTGGCGGGGGCTCCTTCTCCTACAATGAGCAGTTCTTC CASGTFGGGSFSYNEQFF
- TRBJ1-1 - 16 TRBV6-5 TGTGCCAGCAGTTACTCGAGGGCGCCAATGAACACTGAAGCTTTCTTT CASSYSRAPMNTEAFF
- TRBJ1-1 TRBD1 13 TRBV7-9 TGTGCCAGCAGCTCGAACAGGGGTACGGAAGCTTTCTTT CASSSNRGTEAFF
- TRBJ1-3 - 14 TRBV30 TGTGCCTGGCAACAGGTCGAGCTTCGGAACACCATATATTTT CAWQQVELRNTIYF
- TRBJ2-5 - 14 TRBV7-2 TGTGCCAGCAGCTGGGGCGGGAACCCGGAGACCCAGTACTTC CASSWGGNPETQYF
- TRBJ1-6 - 14 TRBV5-6 TGTGCCAGCGCCCTTGACAGCTATAATTCACCCCTCCACTTT CASALDSYNSPLHF
- TRBJ1-5 - 15 TRBV19 TGTGCCAGTAGTATATCTAGGGGAAGCAATCAGCCCCAGCATTTT CASSISRGSNQPQHF
- TRBJ2-1 TRBD2 15 TRBV5-6 TGTGCCAGCAGCTTGGGACTAGCGGGGTACAATGAGCAGTTCTTC CASSLGLAGYNEQFF
- TRBJ1-4 - 15 TRBV18 TGTGCCAGCTCACCCCTAGGGGAGGCAGAAGAAAAACTGTTTTTT CASSPLGEAEEKLFF
few TRBJ1-5 - 17 TRBV21-1 TGTGCCAGCAACTTGCAATCCGGGACAGGGGGCTGTCAGCCCCAGCATTTT CASNLQSGTGGCQPQHF